These 20 T cell receptor beta chains came from one sample sequenced in a study of beta chain features in type 1 diabetes. The investigators reverse transcribed all of the isolated RNA, so they sequenced expressed TCRB transcripts. The repertoire was sequenced with immunoSEQ multiplex PCR; TCRdb's copy has only in-frame clones and lacks some. Among 130,000 or so clones listed, roughly 9.3% were seen once. Material for sequencing was central memory CD4+ T cells from blood. These receptors all stem from a woman between 35 and 50 years old in good health.

The chain carries TRBV7-2 and TRBJ1-6; no clear D. Trimming took 1 base from V and 7 from J, leaving 11 bases between them. Per the germline V gene, CDR1 is SGHTA and CDR2 is FQGNSA. The CDR3 sequence is 15 residues long. CDR3 coding DNA: TGTGCCAGCAGCTTAGTGTCCCGGTTGAATTCACCCCTCCACTTT. Encoded protein: CASSLVSRLNSPLHF.

The chain combines TRBV10-3 with TRBJ1-4, with 11 bases fitting TRBD1. The V and J ends lost 6 bases and 6 bases, in that order; junction bases with no gene match: 3. Germline V gene data show CDR1 as ENHRY and CDR2 as SYGVKD. This CDR3 is 14 amino acids long. In DNA form, the CDR3 reads TGTGCCATCAGCTTGGGACAGGGGGATGAAAAACTGTTTTTT. Amino acid sequence: CAISLGQGDEKLFF.

This clone was picked up a small number of times. The V gene is TRBV6-5, the J gene TRBJ2-7; D is possibly TRBD1 (8 bases). This CDR3 comprises 15 residues. The V and J ends lost 6 bases and 2 bases respectively, with 17 bases between them. Germline V gene sequence: CDR1 MNHEY, CDR2 SVGAGI. The CDR3, as DNA: TGTGCCAGCAGGTCTAAGCGGGACAGGCCCTACGAGCAGTACTTC. Its translation is CASRSKRDRPYEQYF.

The chain couples TRBV5-1 to TRBJ2-3; 8 bases fit TRBD1. Germline-derived CDR1 and CDR2 are SGHRS and YFSETQ. V lost 0 bases, J lost 2 bases, and 2 bases stayed unmatched. CDR3 size: 15 residues. CDR3 nucleotides: TGCGCCAGCAGCTTGGGGACAGGGACCACAGATACGCAGTATTTT. It translates to CASSLGTGTTDTQYF.

This sequence joins TRBV5-1 and TRBJ1-1, with 7 positions matching TRBD1. CDR3 length equals 14 residues. With 4 bases clipped from V and 7 bases from J, the junction kept 10 bases outside the gene matches. The germline V gene encodes CDR1 SGHRS and CDR2 YFSETQ. This CDR3 reads CASSGDRVPIEAFF. As DNA, the CDR3 is TGCGCCAGCAGCGGAGACAGGGTACCCATTGAAGCTTTCTTT.

In this sample, this clone turned up a few times. The chain uses TRBV11-2 and TRBJ1-5; 7 nucleotides line up with TRBD1. The J segment lost 0 bases and the V segment lost 10 bases, leaving 9 bases of the junction unmatched. The germline V gene has CDR1 SGHAT and CDR2 FQNNGV. The CDR3 spans 15 residues. The chain's CDR3 is CATHMQGDSNQPQHF. The CDR3, as DNA: TGTGCCACCCACATGCAGGGGGATAGCAATCAGCCCCAGCATTTT.

V and J are TRBV5-1 and TRBJ2-2; 7 bases agree with TRBD1. The CDR3 totals 15 residues. Germline V gene lookup returns CDR1 SGHRS and CDR2 YFSETQ. Losses at the gene ends were 0 bases for V and 5 bases for J; bases not matched to a gene: 4. The CDR3 DNA sequence: TGCGCCAGCAGCTTGGGATCGACAGGGACCGGGGAGCTGTTTTTT. It yields the protein CASSLGSTGTGELFF.

The genes are TRBV6-1 and TRBJ1-4, with a tentative D call TRBD1 (5 bases). Germline CDR1 and CDR2: MNHNS and SASEGT. The germline V and J ends were trimmed by 2 bases and 11 bases, with 12 bases remaining between them. The CDR3 consists of 13 residues. CDR3 in amino acids: CASSESSPGKLFF. CDR3 DNA: TGTGCCAGCAGTGAAAGTTCCCCAGGGAAACTGTTTTTT.

The chain carries TRBV9 and TRBJ2-5, with 8 bases identical to TRBD2. Germline assignment: CDR1 SGDLS and CDR2 YYNGEE. The CDR3 runs 16 residues. V shed 4 bases and J 4 bases; nucleotides not matched to a gene: 12. CDR3 sequence (DNA): TGTGCCAGCAGCTTCAACCCCGCGGGAGGCGGAGAGACCCAGTACTTC. It is translated as CASSFNPAGGGETQYF.

This clone appeared a few times. The chain joins TRBV27 to TRBJ1-2; the D gene is possibly TRBD1 (6 bases). Between the trimmed V and J ends, which lost 4 bases and 8 bases, there was a span of 11 bases. The CDR3 covers 12 residues. The germline V gene has CDR1 MNHEY and CDR2 SMNVEV (reference sequence). CDR3: CASSSTGSGYTF. CDR3 DNA sequence: TGTGCCAGCAGTTCTACAGGGTCGGGCTACACCTTC.

This chain uses TRBV7-8 with TRBJ2-5; the D gene is possibly TRBD1 (5 bases). V lost 2 bases and J 4 bases, leaving 17 bases between the germline ends. This CDR3 is built from 16 residues. Germline-derived CDR1 and CDR2 are SGHVS and FQNEAQ. CDR3 coding DNA: TGTGCCAGCAGCTTATCCCCTAGGGGTTCAAGAGAGACCCAGTACTTC. Encoded protein: CASSLSPRGSRETQYF.

This clone was detected many times. This chain uses TRBV6-1 with TRBJ1-1; 8 bases match TRBD1. After removal of 6 bases from V and 3 bases from J, the junction contained 6 bases not matched to a gene. The CDR3 is made up of 14 amino acids. Germline assignment: CDR1 MNHNS and CDR2 SASEGT. CDR3 DNA sequence: TGTGCCAGCAGCTGGGACAGGAAGGACACTGAAGCTTTCTTT. Protein sequence: CASSWDRKDTEAFF.

The gene calls are TRBV5-1 and TRBJ1-1; TRBD1 aligns across 9 bases. Germline assignment: CDR1 SGHRS and CDR2 YFSETQ. Unmatched junction bases numbered 13, after V lost 6 bases and J lost 1 base. The CDR3 contains 17 residues. CDR3 protein: CASIPSGTGNQNTEAFF. In DNA form, the CDR3 reads TGCGCCAGCATTCCTTCCGGGACAGGGAACCAGAACACTGAAGCTTTCTTT.

In this sample, this clone turned up a few times. V is TRBV5-5 and J is TRBJ2-4, with 8 bases that match TRBD1. Unmatched junction bases numbered 11, after V lost 3 bases and J lost 0 bases. The CDR3 is made up of 18 amino acids. Germline-derived CDR1 and CDR2 are SGHKS and YYEKEE (reference sequence). This chain's CDR3 is CASSSLYQDRVAKNIQYF. The CDR3 region has the DNA TGTGCCAGCAGCTCGCTTTATCAGGACAGGGTAGCCAAAAACATTCAGTACTTC. Full variable domain (missing parts from reference TRBV5-5 and TRBJ2-4): DAGVTQSPTHLIKTRGQQVTLRCSPISGHKSVSWYQQVLGQGPQFIFQYYEKEERGRGNFPDRFSARQFPNYSSELNVNALLLGDSALYLCASSSLYQDRVAKNIQYFGAGTRLSVL.

The CDR3 here is CASREGAGNTIYF. CDR3 DNA sequence: TGTGCCAGCAGGGAGGGCGCTGGAAACACCATATATTTT. This chain uses TRBV7-9 with TRBJ1-3; D uncertain. Looked up from germline, CDR1 is SEHNR and CDR2 is FQNEAQ (reference sequence). The CDR3 spans 13 residues. Trimming stripped 6 bases from V and 2 bases from J, with 8 bases between.

J is TRBJ2-1 and V is TRBV7-9, with 9 bases identical to TRBD1. The V and J ends lost 2 bases and 7 bases, in that order; junction bases with no gene match: 9. The CDR3 is 16 amino acids. CDR1 SEHNR and CDR2 FQNEAQ come from the germline V gene (reference sequence). The CDR3 protein is CASSLRGTGSLNEQFF. CDR3 sequence (DNA): TGTGCCAGCAGCTTAAGGGGGACAGGGAGTTTAAATGAGCAGTTCTTC.

This clone has only a few counts. The CDR3, as DNA: TGTGCCAGCAGTCGTCCCGGGACAGGGTTGGACACTGAAGCTTTCTTT. Its translation is CASSRPGTGLDTEAFF. The rearrangement links TRBV28 to TRBJ1-1, with 9 bases identical to TRBD1. The CDR3 loop spans 16 amino acids. Trimming removed 5 bases from V and 3 bases from J; junction bases left unmatched: 10. Per the germline V gene, CDR1 is MDHEN and CDR2 is SYDVKM.

A few counts support this clone. V is TRBV27 and J is TRBJ1-6, with 11 positions matching TRBD1. Trimming took 5 bases from V and 9 from J; bases not matched to a gene: 6. Germline-derived CDR1 and CDR2 are MNHEY and SMNVEV (reference sequence). This CDR3 region has 15 residues. CDR3 nucleotides: TGTGCCAGCAGTCCGCGGACAGGGGGCGTTTCACCCCTCCACTTT. Residues: CASSPRTGGVSPLHF.

The chain employs TRBV6-5 and TRBJ1-5; D is ambiguous. V dropped 6 bases and J dropped 1 base, with 10 bases sitting between them. Germline V gene lookup returns CDR1 MNHEY and CDR2 SVGAGI. There are 14 residues in the CDR3. The CDR3 DNA reads TGTGCCAGCAGGGCGGCAGCCAGCAATCAGCCCCAGCATTTT. Its protein is CASRAAASNQPQHF.

A few counts support this clone. J is TRBJ2-4 and V is TRBV4-2, with 9 bases aligning to TRBD2. V was clipped by 0 bases and J by 13 bases; unmatched bases: 10. The CDR3 runs to 15 residues. CDR1 LGHNA and CDR2 YNFKEQ come from the germline V gene. This CDR3 is CASSQDTASGAEQYF. For the CDR3, the DNA is TGTGCCAGCAGCCAAGATACGGCTAGCGGGGCGGAACAGTACTTC.